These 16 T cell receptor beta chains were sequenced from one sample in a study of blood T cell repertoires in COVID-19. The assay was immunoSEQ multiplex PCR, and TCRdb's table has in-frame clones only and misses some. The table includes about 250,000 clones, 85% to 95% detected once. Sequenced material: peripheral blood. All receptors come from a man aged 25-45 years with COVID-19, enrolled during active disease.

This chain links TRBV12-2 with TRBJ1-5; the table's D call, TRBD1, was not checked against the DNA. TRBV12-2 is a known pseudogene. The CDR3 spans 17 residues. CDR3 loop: CASRLSSGPRGNQPQHF. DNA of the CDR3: TGTGCAAGTCGTTTATCCTCCGGGCCCAGGGGCAATCAGCCCCAGCATTTT.

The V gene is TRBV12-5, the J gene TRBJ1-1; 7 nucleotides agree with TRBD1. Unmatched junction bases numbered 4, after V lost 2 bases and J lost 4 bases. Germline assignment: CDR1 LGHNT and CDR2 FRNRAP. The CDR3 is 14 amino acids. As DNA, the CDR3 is TGTGCTAGTGGTTTGAAGGGGGCGAGCACTGAAGCTTTCTTT. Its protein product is CASGLKGASTEAFF.

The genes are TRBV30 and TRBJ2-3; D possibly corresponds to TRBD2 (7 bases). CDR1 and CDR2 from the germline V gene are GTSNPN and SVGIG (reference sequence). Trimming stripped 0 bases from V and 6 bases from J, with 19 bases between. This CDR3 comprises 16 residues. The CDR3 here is CAWSVRVGGLGDTQYF. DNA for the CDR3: TGTGCCTGGAGTGTACGAGTGGGGGGGCTCGGCGATACGCAGTATTTT. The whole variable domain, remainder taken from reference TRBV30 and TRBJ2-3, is SQTIHQWPATLVQPVGSPLSLECTVEGTSNPNLYWYRQAAGRGLQLLFYSVGIGQISSEVPQNLSASRPQDRQFILSSKKLLLSDSGFYLCAWSVRVGGLGDTQYFGPGTRLTVL.

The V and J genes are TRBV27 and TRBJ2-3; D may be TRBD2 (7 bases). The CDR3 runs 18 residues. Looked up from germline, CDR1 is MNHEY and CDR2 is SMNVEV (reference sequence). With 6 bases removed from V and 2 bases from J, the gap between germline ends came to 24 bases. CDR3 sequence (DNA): TGTGCCAGCAGCCGATTGGGGGGGGCGCGGAATCCCACAGATACGCAGTATTTT. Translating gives CASSRLGGARNPTDTQYF.

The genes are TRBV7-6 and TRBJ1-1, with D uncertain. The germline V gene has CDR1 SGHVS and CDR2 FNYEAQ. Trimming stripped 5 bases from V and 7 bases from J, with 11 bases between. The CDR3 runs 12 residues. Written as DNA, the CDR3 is TGTGCCAGCAGCGCCGGTCCCGGTGAAGCTTTCTTT. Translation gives CASSAGPGEAFF. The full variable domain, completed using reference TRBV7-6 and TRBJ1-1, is GAGVSQSPRYKVTKRGQDVALRCDPISGHVSLYWYRQALGQGPEFLTYFNYEAQQDKSGLPNDRFSAERPEGSISTLTIQRTEQRDSAMYRCASSAGPGEAFFGQGTRLTVV.

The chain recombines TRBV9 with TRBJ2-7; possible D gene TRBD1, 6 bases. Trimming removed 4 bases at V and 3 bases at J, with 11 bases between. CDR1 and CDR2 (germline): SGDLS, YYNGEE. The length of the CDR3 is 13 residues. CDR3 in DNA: TGTGCCAGCAGCCCGCGGACAGACTACGAGCAGTACTTC. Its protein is CASSPRTDYEQYF.

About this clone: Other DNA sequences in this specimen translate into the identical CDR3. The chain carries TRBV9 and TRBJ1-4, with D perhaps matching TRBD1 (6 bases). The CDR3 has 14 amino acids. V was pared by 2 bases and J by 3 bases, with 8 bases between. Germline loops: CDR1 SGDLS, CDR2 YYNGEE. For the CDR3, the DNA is TGTGCCAGCAGCGTCAGGGGTTCTAATGAAAAACTGTTTTTT. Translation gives CASSVRGSNEKLFF.

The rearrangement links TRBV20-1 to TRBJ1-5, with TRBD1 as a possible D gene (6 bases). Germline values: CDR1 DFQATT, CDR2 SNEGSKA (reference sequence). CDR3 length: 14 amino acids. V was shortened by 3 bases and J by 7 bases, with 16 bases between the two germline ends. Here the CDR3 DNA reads TGCAGTGCTAGTCCTCTACAGGGCCAACAGCCCCAGCATTTT. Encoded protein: CSASPLQGQQPQHF.

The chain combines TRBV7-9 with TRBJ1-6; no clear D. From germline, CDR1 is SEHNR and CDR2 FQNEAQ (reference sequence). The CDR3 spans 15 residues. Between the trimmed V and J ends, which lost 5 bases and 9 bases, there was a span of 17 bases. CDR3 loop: CASSLQSSVLSPLHF. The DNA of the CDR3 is TGTGCCAGCAGCCTCCAGTCCAGCGTTCTTTCACCCCTCCACTTT.

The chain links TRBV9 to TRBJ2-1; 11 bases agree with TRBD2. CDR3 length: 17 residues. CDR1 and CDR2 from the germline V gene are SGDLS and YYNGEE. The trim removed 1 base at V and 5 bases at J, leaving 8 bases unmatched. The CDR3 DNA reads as TGTGCCAGCAGCGTAAGTAGCGGGGGGGCTATCCACAATGAGCAGTTCTTC. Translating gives CASSVSSGGAIHNEQFF.

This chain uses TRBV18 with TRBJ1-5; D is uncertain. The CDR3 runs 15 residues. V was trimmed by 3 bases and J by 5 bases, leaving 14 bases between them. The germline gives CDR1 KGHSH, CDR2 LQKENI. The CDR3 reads CASSPEAGMDQPQHF. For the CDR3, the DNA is TGTGCCAGCTCACCGGAGGCAGGCATGGATCAGCCCCAGCATTTT.

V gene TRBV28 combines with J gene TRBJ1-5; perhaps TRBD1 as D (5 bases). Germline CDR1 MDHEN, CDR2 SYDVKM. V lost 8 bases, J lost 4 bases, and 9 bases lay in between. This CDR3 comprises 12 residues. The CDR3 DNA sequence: TGTGCCAGCCAGGCAGGGAATCAGCCCCAGCATTTT. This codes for CASQAGNQPQHF.

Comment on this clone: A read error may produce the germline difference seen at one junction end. The CDR3 loop is CAISKSGWGGNEKLFF. The DNA of the CDR3 is TGTGCCATCAGTAAGTCTGGGTGGGGAGGAAATGAAAAACTGTTTTTT. The chain carries TRBV10-3 and TRBJ1-4; D not resolved. Per germline, CDR1 ENHRY and CDR2 SYGVKD. The CDR3 is made up of 16 amino acids.

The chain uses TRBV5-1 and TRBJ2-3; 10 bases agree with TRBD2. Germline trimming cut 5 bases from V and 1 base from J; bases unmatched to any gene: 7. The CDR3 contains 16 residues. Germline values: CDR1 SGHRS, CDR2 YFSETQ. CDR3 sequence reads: CASSRLAGPGTDTQYF. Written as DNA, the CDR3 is TGCGCCAGCAGTCGACTAGCGGGCCCCGGCACAGATACGCAGTATTTT.

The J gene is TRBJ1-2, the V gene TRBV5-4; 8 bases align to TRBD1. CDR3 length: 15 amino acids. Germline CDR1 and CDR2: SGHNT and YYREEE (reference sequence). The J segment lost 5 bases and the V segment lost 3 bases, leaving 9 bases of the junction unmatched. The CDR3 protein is CASSSGAGGAYGYTF. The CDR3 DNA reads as TGTGCCAGCAGCTCCGGGGCAGGGGGCGCATATGGCTACACCTTC. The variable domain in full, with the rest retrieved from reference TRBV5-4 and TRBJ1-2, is ETGVTQSPTHLIKTRGQQVTLRCSSQSGHNTVSWYQQALGQGPQFIFQYYREEENGRGNFPPRFSGLQFPNYSSELNVNALELDDSALYLCASSSGAGGAYGYTFGSGTRLTVV.

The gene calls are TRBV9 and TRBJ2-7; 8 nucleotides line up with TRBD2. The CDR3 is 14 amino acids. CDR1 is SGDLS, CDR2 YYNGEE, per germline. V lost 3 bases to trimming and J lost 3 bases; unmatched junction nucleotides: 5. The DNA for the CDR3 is TGTGCCAGCAGCGCCCCCGGGACTAGCTACGAGCAGTACTTC. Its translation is CASSAPGTSYEQYF.